This paragraph covers one T cell receptor (beta chain) sequence. Antigen specificity is unknown. The sample is drawn from a study of cytomegalovirus exposure and HLA in healthy donors. Overall study findings and caveats: With high specificity and sensitivity, the classifier reportedly diagnosed cytomegalovirus status.

Trimming took 1 base from V and 1 from J; bases not matched to a gene: 5. Germline V lookup: CDR1 LNHNV, CDR2 YYDKDF (reference sequence). CDR3 size: 18 residues. 60 Vbeta and 13 Jbeta primers were used in PCR. The protocol was immunoSEQ multiplex PCR, while the TCRdb copy is restricted to in-frame clones and leaves out a portion. The table has about 100,000 clones, 60% to 80% seen once. This chain uses TRBV15 with TRBJ2-3, with 13 bases matching TRBD2. The sequenced sample consisted of PBMCs. The receptor comes from a man aged 45 to 65 in good health and CMV-seropositive. The CDR3 reads CATSRGTSGSEGTDTQYF. DNA of the CDR3: TGTGCCACCAGCAGAGGGACTAGCGGGAGTGAGGGCACAGATACGCAGTATTTT.